One sample yielded the 17 T cell receptor beta chains listed below, sequenced in a study of cytomegalovirus exposure and HLA in healthy donors. This PCR relied on a set of 60 Vbeta primers and 13 Jbeta primers. Profiling relied on immunoSEQ multiplex PCR, and the TCRdb table lists in-frame clones only, not all of them. The sample includes some 160,000 clones, 65% to 90% seen only once; the top ten take over 2%. Sequencing was done on a sample of PBMCs. The source is a male donor in good health and CMV-seronegative.

The chain joins TRBV5-1 to TRBJ2-3; D ambiguous. The germline V gene has CDR1 SGHRS and CDR2 YFSETQ. V was trimmed by 3 bases and J by 4 bases, leaving 15 bases between them. The CDR3 spans 15 residues. The CDR3 spells CASSSGNQGPDTQYF. The CDR3, as DNA: TGCGCCAGCAGCTCGGGTAACCAAGGCCCAGATACGCAGTATTTT.

The rearrangement joins TRBV11-2 to TRBJ2-7; TRBD1 agrees at 10 bases. There are 15 residues in the CDR3. V lost 7 bases, J lost 4 bases, and 10 bases stayed unmatched. Germline CDR1 reads SGHAT; CDR2 reads FQNNGV. For the CDR3, the DNA is TGTGCCAGCACCAGCCAGGGACAGGGGCCATACGAGCAGTACTTC. It translates to CASTSQGQGPYEQYF.

The V call is TRBV7-8, the J call TRBJ1-1; 8 positions agree with TRBD1. Trimming at V came to 3 bases and at J to 7 bases, leaving 7 bases not matched to a gene. This CDR3 is built from 14 residues. CDR1 and CDR2 (germline): SGHVS, FQNEAQ. The CDR3 DNA reads as TGTGCCAGCAGCTTCCAGGACAGGGTAGATGAAGCTTTCTTT. Translated, it gives CASSFQDRVDEAFF.

The chain carries TRBV27 and TRBJ1-5, with a possible D match to TRBD1 (6 bases). V lost 2 bases to trimming and J lost 2 bases, with 10 bases between them. From germline, CDR1 is MNHEY and CDR2 SMNVEV (reference sequence). There are 15 residues in the CDR3. CDR3 amino acids: CASSLADSGNQPQHF. The CDR3 coding sequence is TGTGCCAGCAGTTTAGCGGACAGTGGCAATCAGCCCCAGCATTTT.

The chain carries TRBV30 and TRBJ2-7; TRBD2 agrees at 8 bases. The CDR3 runs to 13 residues. Germline CDR1 and CDR2: GTSNPN and SVGIG (reference sequence). Germline trimming cut 8 bases from V and 2 bases from J; bases unmatched to any gene: 8. In nucleotides, the CDR3 is TGTGCCCTGAGCCGGGGGGGAACCTACGAGCAGTACTTC. This gives the protein CALSRGGTYEQYF.

The count of this clone is one. The chain is built from TRBV2 and TRBJ1-3; no definite D call. The CDR3 has 16 residues. CDR1 and CDR2 (germline): SNHLY, FYNNEI. V was cut by 2 bases and J by 0 bases, with 11 bases left in between. The DNA for the CDR3 is TGTGCCAGCAGTGAACTACAGTACAGCTCTGGAAACACCATATATTTT. Translation: CASSELQYSSGNTIYF.

The chain is built from TRBV30 and TRBJ1-6, with D hard to call. The CDR3 runs to 13 residues. Trimming stripped 0 bases from V and 9 bases from J, with 9 bases between. Germline V gene data show CDR1 as GTSNPN and CDR2 as SVGIG (reference sequence). The CDR3 reads CAWSVEGGSPLHF. CDR3 DNA: TGTGCCTGGAGTGTAGAGGGAGGTTCACCCCTCCACTTT. The whole variable domain, remainder taken from reference TRBV30 and TRBJ1-6, is SQTIHQWPATLVQPVGSPLSLECTVEGTSNPNLYWYRQAAGRGLQLLFYSVGIGQISSEVPQNLSASRPQDRQFILSSKKLLLSDSGFYLCAWSVEGGSPLHFGNGTRLTVT.

This clone was detected a few times. This chain connects TRBV10-3 to TRBJ2-5; 10 nucleotides match TRBD1. Trimming took 3 bases from V and 4 from J; bases not matched to a gene: 8. Germline loops: CDR1 ENHRY, CDR2 SYGVKD. The CDR3 length is 16 residues. The CDR3, as DNA: TGTGCCATCAGTGAAAGCCGGGACAGGGGTGGAGAGACCCAGTACTTC. Translated, it gives CAISESRDRGGETQYF.

This chain links TRBV11-2 with TRBJ1-5, with no clear D. Per germline, CDR1 SGHAT and CDR2 FQNNGV. Trimming took 5 bases from V and 2 from J, leaving 13 bases between them. The CDR3 loop spans 15 amino acids. CDR3 nucleotide sequence: TGTGCCAGCAGCCGGACCGGGGAGGGCAATCAGCCCCAGCATTTT. Translating gives CASSRTGEGNQPQHF.

This clone has only a few counts. The chain joins TRBV5-1 to TRBJ1-4, with D perhaps TRBD1 (6 bases). The CDR3 extends over 15 amino acids. The germline gives CDR1 SGHRS, CDR2 YFSETQ. Trimming removed 3 bases from V and 1 base from J, with 10 bases in between. The CDR3 region is CASSYQDRTNEKLFF. The DNA of the CDR3 is TGCGCCAGCAGCTACCAGGACAGAACTAATGAAAAACTGTTTTTT.

This clone was observed once. V usage is TRBV7-9 and J usage is TRBJ2-2, with D perhaps TRBD1 (5 bases). The germline V gene has CDR1 SEHNR and CDR2 FQNEAQ (reference sequence). This CDR3 is 14 amino acids long. Trimming took off 11 bases at V and 1 base at J, with 14 bases between the two ends. The CDR3 loop is CAGLQELNTGELFF. Here the CDR3 DNA reads TGTGCCGGTTTACAGGAGCTGAACACCGGGGAGCTGTTTTTT. The full variable domain, in which reference TRBV7-9 and TRBJ2-2 provide the parts outside the CDR3, is DTGVSQNPRHKITKRGQNVTFRCDPISEHNRLYWYRQTLGQGPEFLTYFQNEAQLEKSRLLSDRFSAERPKGSFSTLEIQRTEQGDSAMYLCAGLQELNTGELFFGEGSRLTVL.

The V and J genes are TRBV7-8 and TRBJ2-7; D is unclear. Trimming left V 5 bases short and J 1 base short, with 6 bases between. Germline-derived CDR1 and CDR2 are SGHVS and FQNEAQ. The CDR3 has 12 residues. CDR3 in amino acids: CASSQLSYEQYF. CDR3 DNA: TGTGCCAGCAGCCAACTTTCCTACGAGCAGTACTTC.

In this sample, this clone turned up a few times. The CDR3 region is CASMGDIYLGYTF. In DNA, the CDR3 is TGTGCCAGCATGGGGGACATTTATTTGGGCTACACCTTC. J is TRBJ1-2 and V is TRBV6-6, with a possible D match to TRBD1 (6 bases). Trimming cost V 7 bases and J 8 bases, with 17 bases left between them. CDR3 length: 13 residues. CDR1 is MNHNY and CDR2 is SVGAGI in the germline V gene (reference sequence).

The chain is built from TRBV2 and TRBJ1-5; the D is unclear. There are 14 residues in the CDR3. Germline CDR1 SNHLY, CDR2 FYNNEI. The V gene lost 3 bases and the J gene lost 3 bases, with 9 bases spanning the gap. The CDR3 DNA sequence: TGTGCCAGCAGTGACAGGAAATTCAATCAGCCCCAGCATTTT. Translating gives CASSDRKFNQPQHF.

This chain connects TRBV19 to TRBJ2-1, with TRBD1 matching over 7 bases. Germline values: CDR1 LNHDA, CDR2 SQIVND (reference sequence). This CDR3 is built from 13 residues. Trimming removed 5 bases from V and 9 bases from J; junction bases left unmatched: 7. CDR3 in amino acids: CASSSIQGTEQFF. CDR3 nucleotides: TGTGCCAGTAGTTCGATACAGGGGACTGAGCAGTTCTTC.

This rearrangement joins TRBV5-1 to TRBJ2-7; 8 nucleotides match TRBD1. Germline CDR1 and CDR2: SGHRS and YFSETQ. Unmatched junction bases numbered 14, after V lost 3 bases and J lost 6 bases. The length of the CDR3 is 16 residues. The CDR3 is CASSSSIGQGGTEQYF. The CDR3 DNA follows: TGCGCCAGCAGCTCTAGTATAGGACAGGGAGGCACCGAGCAGTACTTC.

This clone was counted a single time. This chain links TRBV5-5 with TRBJ1-2; D call uncertain. From germline, CDR1 is SGHKS and CDR2 YYEKEE (reference sequence). V was pared by 0 bases and J by 8 bases, with 17 bases between. The CDR3 totals 15 residues. The CDR3 here is CASSLVLFSPGGYTF. DNA of the CDR3: TGTGCCAGCAGCTTGGTTCTTTTTTCTCCGGGAGGCTACACCTTC.